This TCR beta chain is drawn from a study of T cell responses to AZD1222 COVID-19 vaccine. Sequenced by immunoSEQ multiplex PCR; TCRdb stores in-frame clones only, minus some. The table has roughly 140,000 clones, around 88% seen once. Trimming took off 3 bases at V and 8 bases at J, with 7 bases between the two ends. Germline V gives CDR1 MDHEN, CDR2 SYDVKM. This CDR3 has 11 residues. Study outcomes and limitations: Only a handful of AZD1222 recipients tested seropositive at baseline. The CD4 TCRs associated with vaccination extended across spike and predominated at 160-218 and 743-854. White British people made up most donors, females outnumbered males, and clonal diversity was possibly underestimated. Repertoire collection took place solely once the T cell response had peaked.

This clone was recorded once. Its matching antigen is unknown. Other nucleotide sequences in the sample specify the same CDR3. The chain employs TRBV28 and TRBJ1-2; D unresolved. The receptor was isolated from an adult in good health. The input for sequencing was peripheral blood, taken on day 0 of MenACWY control vaccination. The DNA of the CDR3 is TGTGCCAGCAGTTTCAAAGGGGGCTACACCTTC. This translates into CASSFKGGYTF.